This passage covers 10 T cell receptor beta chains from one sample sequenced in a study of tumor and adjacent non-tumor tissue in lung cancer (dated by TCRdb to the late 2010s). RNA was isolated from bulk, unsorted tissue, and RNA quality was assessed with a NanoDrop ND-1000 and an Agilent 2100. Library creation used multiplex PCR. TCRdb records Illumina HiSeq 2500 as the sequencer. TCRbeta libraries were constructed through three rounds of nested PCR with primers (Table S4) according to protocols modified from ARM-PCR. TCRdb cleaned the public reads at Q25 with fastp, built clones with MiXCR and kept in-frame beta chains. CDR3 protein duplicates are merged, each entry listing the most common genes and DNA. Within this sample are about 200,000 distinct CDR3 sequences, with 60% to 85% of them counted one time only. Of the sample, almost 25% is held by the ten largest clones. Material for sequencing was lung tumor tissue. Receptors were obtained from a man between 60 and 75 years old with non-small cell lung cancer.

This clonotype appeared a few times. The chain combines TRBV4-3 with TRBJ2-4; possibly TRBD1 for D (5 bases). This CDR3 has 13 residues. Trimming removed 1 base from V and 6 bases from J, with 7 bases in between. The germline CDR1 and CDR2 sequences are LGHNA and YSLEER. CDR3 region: CASSQAQGNIQYF. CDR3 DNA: TGCGCCAGCAGCCAAGCGCAGGGAAACATTCAGTACTTC.

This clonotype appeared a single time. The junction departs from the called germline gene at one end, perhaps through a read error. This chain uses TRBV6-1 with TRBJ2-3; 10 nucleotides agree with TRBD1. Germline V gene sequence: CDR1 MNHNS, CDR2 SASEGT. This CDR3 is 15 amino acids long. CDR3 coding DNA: TGTACCAGCACCCCGGGACAGGGGTTACCAGATGCGCAGTATTTT. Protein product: CTSTPGQGLPDAQYF.

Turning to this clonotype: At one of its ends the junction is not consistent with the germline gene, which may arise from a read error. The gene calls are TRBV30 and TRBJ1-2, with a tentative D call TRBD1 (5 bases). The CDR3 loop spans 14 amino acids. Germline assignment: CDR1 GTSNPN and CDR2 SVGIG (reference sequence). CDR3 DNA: TGTACCTGGACTTCGAGGGGAGGGGACCATGGCTACACCTTC. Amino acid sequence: CTWTSRGGDHGYTF.

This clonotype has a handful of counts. CDR3 in amino acids: CASSLMSSDSEQFF. CDR3 nucleotide sequence: TGCGCCAGCAGCTTGATGTCGAGCGATTCAGAGCAGTTCTTC. The chain carries TRBV5-1 and TRBJ2-1; the D is unclear. Trimming shortened V by 1 base and J by 10 bases, and 15 bases separated the two germline ends. This CDR3 spans 14 amino acids. Germline V gene sequence: CDR1 SGHRS, CDR2 YFSETQ.

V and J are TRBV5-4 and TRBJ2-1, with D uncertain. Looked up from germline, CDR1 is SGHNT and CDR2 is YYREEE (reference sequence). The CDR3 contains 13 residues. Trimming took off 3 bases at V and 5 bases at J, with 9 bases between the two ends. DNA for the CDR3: TGTGCCAGCAGCTCCGAACCAAACAATGAGCAGTTCTTC. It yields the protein CASSSEPNNEQFF. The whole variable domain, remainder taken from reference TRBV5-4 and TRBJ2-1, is ETGVTQSPTHLIKTRGQQVTLRCSSQSGHNTVSWYQQALGQGPQFIFQYYREEENGRGNFPPRFSGLQFPNYSSELNVNALELDDSALYLCASSSEPNNEQFFGPGTRLTVL.

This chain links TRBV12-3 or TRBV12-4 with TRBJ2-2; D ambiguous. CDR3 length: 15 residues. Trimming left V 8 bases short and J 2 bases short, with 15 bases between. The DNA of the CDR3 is TGTGCCAGCGGCTCAGGCTCCCGAAACACCGGGGAGCTGTTTTTT. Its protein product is CASGSGSRNTGELFF.

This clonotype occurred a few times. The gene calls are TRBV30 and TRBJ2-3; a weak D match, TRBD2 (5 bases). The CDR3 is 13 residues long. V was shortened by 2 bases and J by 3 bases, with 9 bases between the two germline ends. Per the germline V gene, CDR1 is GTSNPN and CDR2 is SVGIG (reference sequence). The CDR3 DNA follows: TGTGCCTGGAGTCGAGGGTCGACAGATACGCAGTATTTT. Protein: CAWSRGSTDTQYF.

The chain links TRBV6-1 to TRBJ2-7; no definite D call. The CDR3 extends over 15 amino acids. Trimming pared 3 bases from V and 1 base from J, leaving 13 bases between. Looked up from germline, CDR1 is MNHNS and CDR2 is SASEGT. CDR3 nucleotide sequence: TGTGCCAGCAGTGACCAGGCAGGCCCTTCCTACGAGCAGTACTTC. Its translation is CASSDQAGPSYEQYF.

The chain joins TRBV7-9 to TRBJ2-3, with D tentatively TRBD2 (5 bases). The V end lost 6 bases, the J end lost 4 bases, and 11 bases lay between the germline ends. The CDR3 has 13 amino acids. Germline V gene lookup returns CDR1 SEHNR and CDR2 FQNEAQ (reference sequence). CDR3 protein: CASRSTRADTQYF. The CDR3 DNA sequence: TGTGCCAGCAGGAGTACTAGAGCAGATACGCAGTATTTT.

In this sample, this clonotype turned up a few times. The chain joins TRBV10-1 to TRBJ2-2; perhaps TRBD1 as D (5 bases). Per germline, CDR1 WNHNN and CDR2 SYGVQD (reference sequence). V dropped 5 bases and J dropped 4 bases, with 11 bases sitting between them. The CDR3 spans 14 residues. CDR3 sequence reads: CASSSDSRTGELFF. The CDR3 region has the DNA TGCGCCAGCAGTAGCGACAGTCGCACCGGGGAGCTGTTTTTT.